These 12 T cell receptor beta chains share one sample of origin, sequenced in a study of OX40 agonist ivuxolimab in advanced cancers. Measured with immunoSEQ multiplex PCR; TCRdb has only the in-frame clones, and not every one. This table has about 92,000 clones, about 80% appearing once. The material was CD4+ or CD8+ T cells sorted from blood, obtained in a trial of the OX40 agonist ivuxolimab. The origin of the receptors is an adult with an advanced solid tumor such as melanoma, head and neck, liver or kidney cancer.

This clone was counted once. The chain is built from TRBV5-6 and TRBJ1-1; no reliable D call. The CDR3 length is 14 residues. V dropped 0 bases and J dropped 0 bases, with 6 bases sitting between them. From germline, CDR1 is SGHDT and CDR2 YYEEEE. In DNA, the CDR3 is TGTGCCAGCAGCTTGGAGAAGATGAACACTGAAGCTTTCTTT. It codes for CASSLEKMNTEAFF.

The rearrangement links TRBV11-2 to TRBJ2-1, with D hard to call. Germline V lookup: CDR1 SGHAT, CDR2 FQNNGV. The CDR3 spans 11 residues. V lost 4 bases to trimming and J lost 5 bases, with 3 bases between them. The CDR3 spells CASSSHNEQFF. DNA for the CDR3: TGTGCCAGCAGCTCTCACAATGAGCAGTTCTTC.

This chain uses TRBV7-3 with TRBJ2-7, with TRBD2 identical over 11 bases. The CDR3 covers 15 residues. The V and J ends lost 5 bases and 5 bases, in that order; junction bases with no gene match: 8. Germline CDR1 is SGHTA and CDR2 is FQGTGA. Here the CDR3 DNA reads TGTGCCAGCAGCCCATCTAGCGGGAGGATCAACGAGCAGTACTTC. Its protein is CASSPSSGRINEQYF.

This sequence joins TRBV5-1 and TRBJ2-1; 16 bases fit TRBD2. V was clipped by 4 bases and J by 7 bases; unmatched bases: 8. CDR1 and CDR2 from the germline V gene are SGHRS and YFSETQ. CDR3 length: 17 amino acids. The CDR3 loop is CASSPGTSGGAWNEQFF. The DNA for the CDR3 is TGCGCCAGCAGCCCTGGGACTAGCGGGGGGGCGTGGAATGAGCAGTTCTTC.

The chain carries TRBV7-8 and TRBJ2-7, with D unresolved. The germline V gene has CDR1 SGHVS and CDR2 FQNEAQ. The CDR3 runs 12 residues. The V end lost 1 base, the J end lost 5 bases, and 6 bases lay between the germline ends. The CDR3 loop reads CASSLGVHEQYF. The DNA for the CDR3 is TGTGCCAGCAGCTTAGGTGTACACGAGCAGTACTTC.

This clone showed up many times. The V gene is TRBV5-1, the J gene TRBJ2-7, with 9 bases that match TRBD2. Unmatched junction bases numbered 8, after V lost 2 bases and J lost 5 bases. CDR3 size: 15 residues. The V gene's germline CDR1 is SGHRS and CDR2 YFSETQ. This CDR3 is CASSLTAGGSNEQYF. The CDR3 nucleotides are TGCGCCAGCAGCTTAACAGCGGGAGGATCCAACGAGCAGTACTTC.

The chain combines TRBV6-6 with TRBJ2-7, with D perhaps matching TRBD1 or TRBD2 (6 bases each). Germline CDR1 is MNHNY and CDR2 is SVGAGI (reference sequence). With 2 bases removed from V and 4 bases from J, the gap between germline ends came to 12 bases. CDR3 length equals 14 residues. The chain's CDR3 is CASSYKWGAYEQYF. As DNA, the CDR3 is TGTGCCAGCAGTTACAAGTGGGGGGCATACGAGCAGTACTTC.

The chain has TRBV7-9 and TRBJ2-1; 7 nucleotides line up with TRBD2. After removal of 4 bases from V and 7 bases from J, the junction contained 1 base not matched to a gene. CDR1 and CDR2 from the germline V gene are SEHNR and FQNEAQ (reference sequence). The CDR3 runs to 12 residues. The CDR3 loop reads CASSWEGNEQFF. The CDR3 DNA is TGTGCCAGCAGCTGGGAGGGGAATGAGCAGTTCTTC. Drawing the rest from reference TRBV7-9 and TRBJ2-1, the complete variable domain is DTGVSQNPRHKITKRGQNVTFRCDPISEHNRLYWYRQTLGQGPEFLTYFQNEAQLEKSRLLSDRFSAERPKGSFSTLEIQRTEQGDSAMYLCASSWEGNEQFFGPGTRLTVL.

This clone has just a few counts. The V and J genes are TRBV19 and TRBJ2-2; TRBD2 matches 8 bases. Germline CDR1 is LNHDA and CDR2 is SQIVND (reference sequence). CDR3 length equals 16 residues. The junction had 9 bases not matched to a gene; V was cut back by 5 bases and J by 4 bases. CDR3 bases: TGTGCCAGTAGTCCCCCAGCGGGAGTAGTCACCGGGGAGCTGTTTTTT. Protein sequence: CASSPPAGVVTGELFF.

This CDR3 reads CAISESDQPQHF. For the CDR3, the DNA is TGTGCCATCAGTGAATCTGATCAGCCCCAGCATTTT. V usage is TRBV10-3 and J usage is TRBJ1-5; D gene ambiguous. Germline V gene data show CDR1 as ENHRY and CDR2 as SYGVKD. V was clipped by 3 bases and J by 5 bases, with 5 bases between them. The CDR3 contains 12 residues.

The chain recombines TRBV5-4 with TRBJ2-7, with a possible D match to TRBD2 (6 bases). This CDR3 is built from 14 residues. With 4 bases removed from V and 0 bases from J, the gap between germline ends came to 11 bases. Per germline, CDR1 SGHNT and CDR2 YYREEE (reference sequence). The DNA for the CDR3 is TGTGCCAGCAGCAGTAGCGGAAGCTCCTACGAGCAGTACTTC. Translated, it gives CASSSSGSSYEQYF.

J is TRBJ2-1 and V is TRBV6-6; D perhaps matches TRBD1 (6 bases). The CDR3 runs to 13 residues. Trimming removed 6 bases at V and 8 bases at J, with 14 bases between. Germline V gene sequence: CDR1 MNHNY, CDR2 SVGAGI (reference sequence). This chain's CDR3 is CASRQDSRDEQFF. Written as DNA, the CDR3 is TGTGCCAGCAGACAGGACAGTCGGGATGAGCAGTTCTTC.